A single sample gave rise to the 5 T cell receptor beta chains below, sequenced in a study of CD8+CD57+ T cells in acquired aplastic anemia. For sequencing, patients were chosen who had shown expansion of CD8+CD57+ cells by flow cytometry. Profiling of TCR beta VDJ combinations and CDR3 sequences used genomic DNA as template. In TCRdb, the reads were re-called with MiXCR into one record per CDR3 protein. Of hundreds of thousands of distinct CDR3 sequences in the sample, less than 85% are singletons; the top ten hold 35% to 50%. The specimen was sorted CD4+, CD8+, or CD8+CD57+ T cells (not recorded which) from PBMCs. The receptors derive from a human donor with aplastic anemia.

Worth noting for this clonotype: Sequence at one end of the junction differs from germline and may be a read error. This chain uses TRBV2 with TRBJ2-5; no clear D. Germline CDR1 SNHLY, CDR2 FYNNEI. This CDR3 is built from 14 residues. CDR3 amino acids: CASSEWYRHEPQHF. In nucleotides, the CDR3 is TGTGCCAGCAGTGAGTGGTATAGGCATGAGCCCCAGCATTTC. Together with reference TRBV2 and TRBJ2-5, the CDR3 gives the full variable domain: EPEVTQTPSHQVTQMGQEVILRCVPISNHLYFYWYRQILGQKVEFLVSFYNNEISEKSEIFDDQFSVERPDGSNFTLKIRSTKLEDSAMYFCASSEWYRHEPQHFGPGTRLLVL.

The table lists this clonotype with a few counts. Here the CDR3 DNA reads TGTGCCAGCAGCTTAACTATGACAGGGAACACTGAAGCTTTCTTT. Protein sequence: CASSLTMTGNTEAFF. The chain is built from TRBV5-8 and TRBJ1-1; TRBD1 might be the D (6 bases). V lost 2 bases to trimming and J lost 1 base, with 12 bases between them. This CDR3 is built from 15 residues. CDR1 and CDR2 (germline): SGHTS, YDEGEE. The complete variable domain, with remaining parts taken from reference TRBV5-8 and TRBJ1-1, reads EAGVTQSPTHLIKTRGQQATLRCSPISGHTSVYWYQQALGLGLQFLLWYDEGEERNRGNFPPRFSGRQFPNYSSELNVNALELEDSALYLCASSLTMTGNTEAFFGQGTRLTVV.

Comment on this clonotype: The germline gene is not matched at one end of the junction; a read error may be the cause. The chain links TRBV7-9 to TRBJ2-1, with D maybe TRBD2 (5 bases). There are 14 residues in the CDR3. Per germline, CDR1 SEHNR and CDR2 FQNEAQ (reference sequence). CDR3 DNA sequence: TGTGCCAGCAGCTTACATCTGAGGGAGAACACTGAAGCTTTC. It translates to CASSLHLRENTEAF.

Turning to this clonotype: One end of the junction is discordant with germline, which a read error may explain. V is TRBV15 and J is TRBJ2-3; 10 nucleotides align to TRBD2. Germline V gene lookup returns CDR1 LNHNV and CDR2 YYDKDF (reference sequence). The length of the CDR3 is 14 residues. The DNA for the CDR3 is TGTGCCGCCAGCGGGGGGGACAGCACAGATACGCAGTATTTT. Protein: CAASGGDSTDTQYF. The variable domain in full, completed from reference TRBV15 and TRBJ2-3, reads DAMVIQNPRYQVTQFGKPVTLSCSQTLNHNVMYWYQQKSSQAPKLLFHYYDKDFNNEADTPDNFQSRRPNTSFCFLDIRSPGLGDTAMYLCAASGGDSTDTQYFGPGTRLTVL.

The V call is TRBV7-9, the J call TRBJ2-1; D may be TRBD2 (5 bases). CDR1 is SEHNR, CDR2 FQNEAQ, per germline (reference sequence). This CDR3 is built from 16 residues. The V and J ends lost 1 base and 13 bases respectively, with 23 bases between them. The CDR3 DNA reads TGTGCCAGCAGCTTAGTACCCGGGGAGCTGTACATTGGACAGTTCTTC. It yields the protein CASSLVPGELYIGQFF.